This TCR beta chain was found in a study of CD8+CD57+ T cells in acquired aplastic anemia. Trimming shortened V by 1 base and J by 0 bases, and 10 bases separated the two germline ends. The CDR3 consists of 16 residues. Per the germline V gene, CDR1 is SGDLS and CDR2 is YYNGEE. Sequencing involved patients with CD8+CD57+ cell expansion previously shown by flow cytometry. Genomic DNA templated the TCR beta VDJ and CDR3 profiling. TCRdb re-derived calls from the reads in MiXCR, one entry per CDR3 protein. The sample shows about 160,000 distinct CDR3 sequences, less than 50% of them seen only once. This chain uses TRBV9 with TRBJ2-2; D unresolved. The sample was sorted CD4+, CD8+, or CD8+CD57+ T cells (not recorded which) from PBMCs. The TCR comes from a human donor with aplastic anemia. Here the CDR3 DNA reads TGTGCCAGCAGCGTAAGGGCCTGGGCGAACACCGGGGAGCTGTTTTTT. It translates to CASSVRAWANTGELFF.